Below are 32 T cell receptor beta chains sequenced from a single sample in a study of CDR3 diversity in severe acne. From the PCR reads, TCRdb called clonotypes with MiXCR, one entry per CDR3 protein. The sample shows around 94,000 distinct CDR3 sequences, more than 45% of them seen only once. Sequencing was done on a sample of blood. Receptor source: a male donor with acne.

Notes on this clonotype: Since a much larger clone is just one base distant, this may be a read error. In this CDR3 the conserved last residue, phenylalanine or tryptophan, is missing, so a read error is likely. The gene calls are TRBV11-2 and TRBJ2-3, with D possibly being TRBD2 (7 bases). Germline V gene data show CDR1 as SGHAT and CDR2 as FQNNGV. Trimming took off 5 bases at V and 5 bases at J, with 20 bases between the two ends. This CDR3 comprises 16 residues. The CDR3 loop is CASSVAGGGALDTQYL. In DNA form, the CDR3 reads TGTGCCAGCAGCGTAGCAGGAGGGGGGGCCTTAGATACGCAGTATCTT.

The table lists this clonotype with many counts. The CDR3 region has the DNA TGTGCCTGGAGTGTAGGGACTAGCGGAGAGACCCAGTACTTC. Residues: CAWSVGTSGETQYF. J is TRBJ2-5 and V is TRBV30; 11 nucleotides line up with TRBD2. Germline-derived CDR1 and CDR2 are GTSNPN and SVGIG (reference sequence). CDR3 length: 14 residues. Losses at the gene ends were 0 bases for V and 4 bases for J; bases not matched to a gene: 1.

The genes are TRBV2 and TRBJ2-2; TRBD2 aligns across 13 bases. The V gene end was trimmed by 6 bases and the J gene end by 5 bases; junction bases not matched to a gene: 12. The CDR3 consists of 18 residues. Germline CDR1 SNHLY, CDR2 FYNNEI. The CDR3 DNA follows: TGTGCCAGCAGCTCACCGGGACTAGCGGGATCCTCGACCGGGGAGCTGTTTTTT. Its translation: CASSSPGLAGSSTGELFF. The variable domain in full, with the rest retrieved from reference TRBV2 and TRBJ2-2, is EPEVTQTPSHQVTQMGQEVILRCVPISNHLYFYWYRQILGQKVEFLVSFYNNEISEKSEIFDDQFSVERPDGSNFTLKIRSTKLEDSAMYFCASSSPGLAGSSTGELFFGEGSRLTVL.

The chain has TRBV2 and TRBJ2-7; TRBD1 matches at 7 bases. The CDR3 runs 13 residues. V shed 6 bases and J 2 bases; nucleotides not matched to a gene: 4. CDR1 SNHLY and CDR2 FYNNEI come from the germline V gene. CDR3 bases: TGTGCCAGCAGACAGGGGTTCACCTACGAGCAGTACTTC. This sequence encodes CASRQGFTYEQYF.

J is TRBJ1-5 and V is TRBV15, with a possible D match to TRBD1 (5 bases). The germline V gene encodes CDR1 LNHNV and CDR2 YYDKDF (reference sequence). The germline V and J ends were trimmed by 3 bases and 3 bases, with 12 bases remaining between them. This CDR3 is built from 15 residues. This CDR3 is CATSRIPGPNQPQHF. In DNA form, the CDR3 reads TGTGCCACCAGCAGGATTCCGGGGCCCAATCAGCCCCAGCATTTT.

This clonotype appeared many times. The CDR3 loop is CASSLMGLAGGNEQFF. The CDR3 bases are TGTGCCAGCAGCTTAATGGGACTAGCGGGAGGCAATGAGCAGTTCTTC. The chain employs TRBV7-8 and TRBJ2-1, with 15 bases lining up with TRBD2. Germline V gene data show CDR1 as SGHVS and CDR2 as FQNEAQ. This CDR3 has 16 residues. The V and J ends lost 2 bases and 6 bases, in that order; junction bases with no gene match: 2. The variable domain in full, with the rest retrieved from reference TRBV7-8 and TRBJ2-1, is GAGVSQSPRYKVAKRGQDVALRCDPISGHVSLFWYQQALGQGPEFLTYFQNEAQLDKSGLPSDRFFAERPEGSVSTLKIQRTQQEDSAVYLCASSLMGLAGGNEQFFGPGTRLTVL.

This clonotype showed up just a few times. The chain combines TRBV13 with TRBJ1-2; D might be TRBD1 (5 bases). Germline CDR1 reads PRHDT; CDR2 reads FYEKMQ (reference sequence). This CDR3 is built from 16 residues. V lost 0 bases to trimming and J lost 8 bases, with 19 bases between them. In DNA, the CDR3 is TGTGCCAGCAGCTTAGGAATTCGGGGGACCTTCGCCGGCTACACCTTC. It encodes CASSLGIRGTFAGYTF.

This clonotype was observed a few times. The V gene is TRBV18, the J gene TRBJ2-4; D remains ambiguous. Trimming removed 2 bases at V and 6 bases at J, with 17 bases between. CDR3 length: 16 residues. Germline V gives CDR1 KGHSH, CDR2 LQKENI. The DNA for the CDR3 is TGTGCCAGCTCACCAAGAACCAATCGAGAAACAAACATTCAGTACTTC. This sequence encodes CASSPRTNRETNIQYF. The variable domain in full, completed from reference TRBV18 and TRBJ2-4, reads NAGVMQNPRHLVRRRGQEARLRCSPMKGHSHVYWYRQLPEEGLKFMVYLQKENIIDESGMPKERFSAEFPKEGPSILRIQQVVRGDSAAYFCASSPRTNRETNIQYFGAGTRLSVL.

CDR3: CAISGLDGRPPYEQYF. As DNA, the CDR3 is TGTGCCATCAGTGGGCTTGATGGGAGGCCGCCCTACGAGCAGTACTTC. This chain joins TRBV10-3 and TRBJ2-7, with D possibly being TRBD2 (6 bases). Germline CDR1 and CDR2: ENHRY and SYGVKD. The V gene lost 4 bases and the J gene lost 2 bases, with 18 bases spanning the gap. The CDR3 consists of 16 residues.

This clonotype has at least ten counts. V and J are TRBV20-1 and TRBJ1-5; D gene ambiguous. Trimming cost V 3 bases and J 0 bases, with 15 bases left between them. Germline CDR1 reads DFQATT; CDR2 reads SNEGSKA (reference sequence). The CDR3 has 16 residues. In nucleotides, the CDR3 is TGCAGTGCTAGCAGTGGCAGGTGGTATAGCAATCAGCCCCAGCATTTT. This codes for CSASSGRWYSNQPQHF.

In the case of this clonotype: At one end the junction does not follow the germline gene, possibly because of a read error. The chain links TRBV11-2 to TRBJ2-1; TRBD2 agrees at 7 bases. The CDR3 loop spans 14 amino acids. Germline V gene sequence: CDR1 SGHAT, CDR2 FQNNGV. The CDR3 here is CASSPTSEHNEQLF. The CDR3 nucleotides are TGTGCCAGCAGCCCAACTAGCGAGCACAATGAGCAGCTCTTC.

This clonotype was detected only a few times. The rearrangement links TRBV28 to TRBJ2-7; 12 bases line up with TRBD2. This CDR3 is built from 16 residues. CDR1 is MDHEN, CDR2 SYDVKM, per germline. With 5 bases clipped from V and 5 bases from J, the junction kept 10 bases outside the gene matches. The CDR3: CASSGGLAGGHHEQYF. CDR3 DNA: TGTGCCAGCAGTGGGGGGCTAGCGGGGGGGCACCACGAGCAGTACTTC.

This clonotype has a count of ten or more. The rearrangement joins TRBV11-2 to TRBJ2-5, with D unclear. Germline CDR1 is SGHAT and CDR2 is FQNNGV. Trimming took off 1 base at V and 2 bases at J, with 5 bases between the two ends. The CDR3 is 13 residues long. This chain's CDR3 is CASSLVSQETQYF. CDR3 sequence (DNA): TGTGCCAGCAGCTTAGTATCTCAAGAGACCCAGTACTTC.

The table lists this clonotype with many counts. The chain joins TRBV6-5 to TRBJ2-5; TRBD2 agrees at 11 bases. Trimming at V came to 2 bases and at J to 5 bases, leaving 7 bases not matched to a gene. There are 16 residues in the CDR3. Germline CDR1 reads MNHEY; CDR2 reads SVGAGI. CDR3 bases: TGTGCCAGCAGTTACGGTAGCGGGAGGGCCGGGGAGACCCAGTACTTC. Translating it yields CASSYGSGRAGETQYF.

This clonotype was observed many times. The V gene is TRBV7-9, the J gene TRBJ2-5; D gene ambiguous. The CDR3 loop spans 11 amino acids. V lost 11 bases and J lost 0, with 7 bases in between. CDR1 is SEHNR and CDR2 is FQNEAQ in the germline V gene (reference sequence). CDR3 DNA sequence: TGTGCCGGCCTCTACCAAGAGACCCAGTACTTC. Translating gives CAGLYQETQYF.

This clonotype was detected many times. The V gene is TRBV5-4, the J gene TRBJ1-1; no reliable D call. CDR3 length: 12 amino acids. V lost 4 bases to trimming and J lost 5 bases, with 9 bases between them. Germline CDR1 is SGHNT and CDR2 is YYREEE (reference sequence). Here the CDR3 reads CASSASRTEAFF. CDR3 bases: TGTGCCAGCAGCGCCAGTAGGACTGAAGCTTTCTTT.

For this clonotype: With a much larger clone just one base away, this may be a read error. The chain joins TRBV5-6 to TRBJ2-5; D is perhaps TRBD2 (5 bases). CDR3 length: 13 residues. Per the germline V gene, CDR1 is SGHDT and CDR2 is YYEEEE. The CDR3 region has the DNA TGTGCCAACAGCGGACCCGAACAAGAGACCCAGTACTTC. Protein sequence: CANSGPEQETQYF.

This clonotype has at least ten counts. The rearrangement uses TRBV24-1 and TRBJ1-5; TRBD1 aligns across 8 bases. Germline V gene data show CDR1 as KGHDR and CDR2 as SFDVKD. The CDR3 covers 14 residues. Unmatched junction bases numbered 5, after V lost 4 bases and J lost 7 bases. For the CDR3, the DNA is TGTGCCACCAGTGAATCAGGGGGCCACCAGCCCCAGCATTTT. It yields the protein CATSESGGHQPQHF.

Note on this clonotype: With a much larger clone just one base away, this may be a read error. The CDR3 spells CANSFPDIMNTEAFF. Here the CDR3 DNA reads TGTGCCAACAGCTTTCCAGATATCATGAACACTGAAGCTTTCTTT. This rearrangement joins TRBV7-3 to TRBJ1-1; D is unclear. CDR3 size: 15 residues. The germline V gene encodes CDR1 SGHTA and CDR2 FQGTGA.

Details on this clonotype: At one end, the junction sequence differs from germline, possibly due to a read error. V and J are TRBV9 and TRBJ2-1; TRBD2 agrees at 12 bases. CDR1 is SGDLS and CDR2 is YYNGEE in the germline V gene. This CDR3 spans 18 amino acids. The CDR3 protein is CASSVGLAGGFSYNGQFF. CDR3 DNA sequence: TGTGCCAGCAGCGTAGGGCTAGCGGGAGGGTTTTCCTACAATGGGCAGTTCTTC.

The CDR3 nucleotides read TGTGCCAGCACTCTAAAGGAGGGAAACACCATATATTTT. It encodes CASTLKEGNTIYF. The genes are TRBV2 and TRBJ1-3; no reliable D call. V was clipped by 7 bases and J by 4 bases, with 11 bases between them. CDR1 SNHLY and CDR2 FYNNEI come from the germline V gene. This CDR3 comprises 13 residues.

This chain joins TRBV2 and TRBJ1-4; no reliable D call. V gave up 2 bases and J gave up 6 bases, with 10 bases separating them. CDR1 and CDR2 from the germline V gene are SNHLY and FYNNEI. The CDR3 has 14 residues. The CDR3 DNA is TGTGCCAGCAGTGAAATGCGGTATGATGAAAAACTGTTTTTT. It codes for CASSEMRYDEKLFF. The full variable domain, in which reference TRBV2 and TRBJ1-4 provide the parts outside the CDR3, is EPEVTQTPSHQVTQMGQEVILRCVPISNHLYFYWYRQILGQKVEFLVSFYNNEISEKSEIFDDQFSVERPDGSNFTLKIRSTKLEDSAMYFCASSEMRYDEKLFFGSGTQLSVL.

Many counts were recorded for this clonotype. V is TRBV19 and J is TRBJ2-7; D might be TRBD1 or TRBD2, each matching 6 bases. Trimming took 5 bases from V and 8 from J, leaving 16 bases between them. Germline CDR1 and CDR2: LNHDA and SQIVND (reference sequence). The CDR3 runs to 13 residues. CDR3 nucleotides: TGTGCCAGTAGTGTGCCGGGGGCTCGGAAGCAGTACTTC. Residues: CASSVPGARKQYF.

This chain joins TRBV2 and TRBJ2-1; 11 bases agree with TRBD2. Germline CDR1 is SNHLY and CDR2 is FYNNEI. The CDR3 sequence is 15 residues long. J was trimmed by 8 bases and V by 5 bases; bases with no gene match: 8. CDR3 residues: CASSYSGRALDEQFF. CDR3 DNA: TGTGCCAGCAGTTATAGCGGGAGGGCCTTGGATGAGCAGTTCTTC.

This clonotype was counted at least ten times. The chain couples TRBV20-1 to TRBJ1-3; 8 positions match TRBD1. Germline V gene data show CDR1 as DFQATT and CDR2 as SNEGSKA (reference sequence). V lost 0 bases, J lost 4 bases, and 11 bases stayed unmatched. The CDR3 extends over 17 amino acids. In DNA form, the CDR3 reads TGCAGTGCTAGAGATGCCCGACAGGGGCGGAGGGGAAACACCATATATTTT. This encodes CSARDARQGRRGNTIYF.

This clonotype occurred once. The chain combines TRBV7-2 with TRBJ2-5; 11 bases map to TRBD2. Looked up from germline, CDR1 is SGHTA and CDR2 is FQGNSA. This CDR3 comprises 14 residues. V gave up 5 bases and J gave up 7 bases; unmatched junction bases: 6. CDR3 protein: CASSELAGVGTQYF. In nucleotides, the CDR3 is TGTGCCAGCAGCGAACTAGCGGGAGTCGGGACCCAGTACTTC.

In nucleotides, the CDR3 is TGTGCCAGCAGCGGCTCCGGGACAGGGGAGCTGTTTTTT. Its protein product is CASSGSGTGELFF. The rearrangement uses TRBV6-1 and TRBJ2-2; possible D gene TRBD1, 6 bases. Germline V gives CDR1 MNHNS, CDR2 SASEGT. The CDR3 has 13 residues. The V gene lost 6 bases and the J gene lost 8 bases, with 13 bases spanning the gap.

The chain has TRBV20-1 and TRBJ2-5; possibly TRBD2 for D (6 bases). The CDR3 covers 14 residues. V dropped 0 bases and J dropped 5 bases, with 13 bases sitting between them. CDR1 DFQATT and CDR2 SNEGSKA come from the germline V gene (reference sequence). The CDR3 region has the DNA TGCAGTGCTAGAGATCGAACTAGCCGCGAGACCCAGTACTTC. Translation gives CSARDRTSRETQYF.

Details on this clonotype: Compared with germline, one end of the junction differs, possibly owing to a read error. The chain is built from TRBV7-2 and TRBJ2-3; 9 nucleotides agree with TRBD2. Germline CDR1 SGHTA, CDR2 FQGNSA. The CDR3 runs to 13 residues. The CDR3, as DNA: TGTGCCAGCAGCTGGGCGGGAGGGGATACACAGTATTTT. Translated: CASSWAGGDTQYF.

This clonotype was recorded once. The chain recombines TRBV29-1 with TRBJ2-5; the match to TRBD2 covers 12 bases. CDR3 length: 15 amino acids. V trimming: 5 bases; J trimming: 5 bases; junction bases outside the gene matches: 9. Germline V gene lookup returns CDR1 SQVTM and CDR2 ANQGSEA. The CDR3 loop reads CSVTRLAGVGETQYF. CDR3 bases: TGCAGCGTTACGAGACTAGCGGGAGTGGGTGAGACCCAGTACTTC.

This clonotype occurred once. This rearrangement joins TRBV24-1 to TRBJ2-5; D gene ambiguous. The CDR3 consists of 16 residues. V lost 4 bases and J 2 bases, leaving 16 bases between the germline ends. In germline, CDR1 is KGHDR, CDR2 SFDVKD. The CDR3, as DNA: TGTGCCACCAGTGAAGGACCCCCCGCCCCGCAAGAGACCCAGTACTTC. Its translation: CATSEGPPAPQETQYF.

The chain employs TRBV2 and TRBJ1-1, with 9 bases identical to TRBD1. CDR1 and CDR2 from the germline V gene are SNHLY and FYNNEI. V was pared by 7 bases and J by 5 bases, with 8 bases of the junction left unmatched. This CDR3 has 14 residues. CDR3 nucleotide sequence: TGTGCCAGCACTGGAGGACAGGGGAGGACTGAAGCTTTCTTT. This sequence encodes CASTGGQGRTEAFF.